A selection of T cell receptor beta chains follows, all from one sample in a study of T cell responses to AZD1222 COVID-19 vaccine. Method: immunoSEQ multiplex PCR; TCRdb's copy keeps in-frame clones and lacks some. This sample has 180,000 or so clones; just over 90% occur once, and the top ten carry 2.6%. The sequences come from peripheral blood, collected on day 0 of AZD1222 vaccination. These receptors came from an adult in good health. Both conserved end residues are part of each CDR3. Fields, in order: D gene, clone size, V gene, J gene, CDR3 protein, CDR3 DNA. A D gene is named only where the DNA matches it firmly. Some rows have no size entry. The others give once, few or many, or a class for an expanded clone.

>NA|once|TRBV7-8|TRBJ2-1
CASSLVDSSYNEQFF
TGTGCCAGCAGCTTAGTGGATAGCTCCTACAATGAGCAGTTCTTC
>NA|NA|TRBV3-1/TRBV3-2|TRBJ2-7
CASSQGLHSYEQYF
TGTGCCAGCAGCCAAGGACTCCACTCCTACGAGCAGTACTTC
>TRBD2|NA|TRBV2|TRBJ2-2
CASSKAGSTGELFF
TGTGCCAGCAGTAAAGCGGGAAGCACCGGGGAGCTGTTTTTT
>NA|NA|TRBV11-3|TRBJ1-5
CASSLVIIGHGGNQPQHF
TGTGCCAGCAGCTTAGTTATTATAGGACACGGTGGCAATCAGCCCCAGCATTTT
>NA|NA|TRBV29-1|TRBJ1-2
CSVGRRESGGYTF
TGCAGCGTGGGGCGAAGGGAGTCGGGGGGCTACACCTTC
>NA|once|TRBV7-9|TRBJ1-1
CASSIGQQNTEAFF
TGTGCCAGCAGCATTGGACAGCAGAACACTGAAGCTTTCTTT
>TRBD1|NA|TRBV7-6|TRBJ1-2
CASSRDRSTYTF
TGTGCCAGCAGCCGGGACAGGTCTACCTACACCTTC
>NA|NA|TRBV5-5|TRBJ1-2
CASSSTVNYGYTF
TGTGCCAGCAGCAGTACAGTAAACTATGGCTACACCTTC
>NA|NA|TRBV18|TRBJ1-2
CASSPPGIDYGYTF
TGTGCCAGCTCACCTCCGGGGATAGACTATGGCTACACCTTC
>TRBD1|once|TRBV6-4|TRBJ2-1
CASSLQGIREQFF
TGTGCCAGCAGCTTACAGGGGATCCGGGAGCAGTTCTTC
>TRBD2|NA|TRBV27|TRBJ2-2
CASSSSSGSLTGELFF
TGTGCCAGCAGTTCCTCTAGCGGGAGCCTCACCGGGGAGCTGTTTTTT
>NA|NA|TRBV7-6|TRBJ1-3
CASSLASGGGNTIYF
TGTGCCAGCAGCTTAGCGTCTGGAGGTGGAAACACCATATATTTT
>TRBD2|NA|TRBV24-1|TRBJ2-2
CATSEPTSGNTGELFF
TGTGCCACCAGTGAACCGACTAGCGGGAACACCGGGGAGCTGTTTTTT
>TRBD1|NA|TRBV5-1|TRBJ1-2
CASSDGTGGYGYTF
TGCGCCAGCAGCGATGGGACAGGGGGCTATGGCTACACCTTC
>NA|NA|TRBV4-2|TRBJ1-6
CASSQGPLVSPLHF
TGTGCCAGCAGCCAAGGGCCGCTCGTTTCACCCCTCCACTTT
>NA|few|TRBV15|TRBJ2-2
CATNARTGELFF
TGTGCCACCAATGCTCGAACCGGGGAGCTGTTTTTT
>NA|once|TRBV30|TRBJ1-5
CAWRGDSNQPQHF
TGTGCCTGGAGGGGGGATAGCAATCAGCCCCAGCATTTT
>TRBD1|NA|TRBV13|TRBJ2-2
CASSLGTGGSGELFF
TGTGCCAGCTCCCTGGGGACAGGGGGATCCGGGGAGCTGTTTTTT
>TRBD1|NA|TRBV7-6|TRBJ2-7
CASSSRGQSYEQYF
TGTGCCAGCAGCTCCCGGGGACAGAGCTACGAGCAGTACTTC
>TRBD2|NA|TRBV11-2|TRBJ2-5
CASSKPGLAGETQYF
TGTGCCAGCAGCAAACCGGGACTAGCAGGAGAGACCCAGTACTTC
>NA|NA|TRBV25-1|TRBJ1-1
CASSEYFGEGTEAFF
TGTGCCAGCAGTGAATATTTCGGGGAGGGCACTGAAGCTTTCTTT
>NA|NA|TRBV11-2|TRBJ2-1
CASSPGLSSYNEQFF
TGTGCCAGCAGCCCCGGACTGAGCTCCTACAATGAGCAGTTCTTC
>NA|NA|TRBV19|TRBJ1-2
CASSSAGFDYTF
TGTGCCAGTAGTAGCGCAGGGTTTGACTACACCTTC
>NA|NA|TRBV6-5|TRBJ2-7
CASSYSKGSEQYF
TGTGCCAGCAGTTACTCTAAGGGCTCCGAGCAGTACTTC
>TRBD2|once|TRBV19|TRBJ2-1
CASLSGRGYNEQFF
TGTGCCAGCCTTAGCGGGAGAGGGTACAATGAGCAGTTCTTC
>TRBD2|NA|TRBV19|TRBJ2-2
CASKLAGVLTGELFF
TGTGCCAGTAAACTAGCGGGAGTTCTCACCGGGGAGCTGTTTTTT
>NA|NA|TRBV7-9|TRBJ1-2
CASSLTPRSYTF
TGTGCCAGCAGCTTGACACCGCGGAGCTACACCTTC
>TRBD1|NA|TRBV5-4|TRBJ1-1
CASSQGALTEAFF
TGTGCCAGCAGCCAGGGGGCGCTTACTGAAGCTTTCTTT